These 26 T cell receptor beta chains came from one sample sequenced in a study of CXCR3-negative and CXCR3-positive naive CD8 T cells. TRB cDNA libraries were made by UMI-labeled 5' RACE. For each CDR3 protein, TCRdb gives one entry from its re-call of the 5' RACE reads, without DNA. This sample's clone table lists about 40,000 distinct CDR3 sequences. Sequencing was carried out using memory CD8+ T cells from blood. All receptors derive from a human donor in good health. Some clones in this sample may be carry-over from other donors' samples.

This sequence joins TRBV27 and TRBJ2-3; TCRdb indicates TRBD2, and absent DNA this call remains unverified. The CDR3 has 16 residues. CDR1 and CDR2 from the germline V gene are MNHEY and SMNVEV (reference sequence). This CDR3 is CASSFGLAESTDTQYF.

The chain links TRBV28 to TRBJ2-1. The CDR3 covers 13 residues. Germline assignment: CDR1 MDHEN and CDR2 SYDVKM. CDR3 residues: CASSFGGNNEQFF.

This clonotype is classed as medium-sized by frequency. The CDR3: CSARDTFLILGQGADTEAFF. The chain recombines TRBV20-1 with TRBJ1-1; the TCRdb D gene call, TRBD1, has no DNA to confirm it. Germline values: CDR1 DFQATT, CDR2 SNEGSKA (reference sequence). The CDR3 length is 20 residues.

The chain uses TRBV4-1 and TRBJ2-5; the D call from TCRdb, TRBD2, cannot be confirmed without DNA. This CDR3 region has 16 residues. Germline V gene lookup returns CDR1 MGHRA and CDR2 YSYEKL. The CDR3: CASSQERQGLVETQYF.

The chain has TRBV7-9 and TRBJ2-7; no DNA is available, so the TRBD1 call from TCRdb remains unchecked. The CDR3 runs to 14 residues. CDR1 and CDR2 (germline): SEHNR, FQNEAQ (reference sequence). CDR3 amino acids: CASSLGDGGYEQYF.

The J gene is TRBJ2-7, the V gene TRBV7-9; TCRdb's D call, TRBD1, is unchecked because there is no DNA. Per the germline V gene, CDR1 is SEHNR and CDR2 is FQNEAQ (reference sequence). The CDR3 length is 14 residues. The CDR3 loop reads CASSLYRQGPTQYF.

Considering frequency, this clonotype is medium-sized. The chain employs TRBV4-3 and TRBJ1-1; TCRdb reports TRBD1, a call that lacks DNA to check it against. The germline gives CDR1 LGHNA, CDR2 YSLEER. The CDR3 loop spans 16 amino acids. The CDR3 loop is CASSQDSTGTITEAFF.

The rearrangement uses TRBV20-1 and TRBJ1-1; the TCRdb call, TRBD1, lacks DNA for checking. This CDR3 has 13 residues. CDR1 DFQATT and CDR2 SNEGSKA come from the germline V gene (reference sequence). CDR3 amino acids: CSAPFRWGTEAFF.

This chain joins TRBV6-2 or TRBV6-3 and TRBJ2-6; TCRdb's D gene call, TRBD1, goes unchecked for lack of DNA. Looked up from germline, CDR1 is MNHEY and CDR2 is SVGEGT. The CDR3 is made up of 17 amino acids. CDR3 sequence reads: CASILHRASSGANVLTF.

V gene TRBV28 combines with J gene TRBJ2-3; TCRdb calls TRBD1, which cannot be checked without DNA. CDR1 is MDHEN, CDR2 SYDVKM, per germline. This CDR3 region has 15 residues. This CDR3 is CASTPVGGGPDTQYF.

The rearrangement joins TRBV10-3 to TRBJ2-6; no DNA is available, so the TRBD1 call from TCRdb remains unchecked. The CDR3 loop spans 14 amino acids. Germline V lookup: CDR1 ENHRY, CDR2 SYGVKD. The CDR3 loop is CAIWTGSGANVLTF.

This chain links TRBV14 with TRBJ1-1; there is no DNA to check the TCRdb D call of TRBD1. The CDR3 is 14 amino acids. CDR1 SGHDN and CDR2 FVKESK come from the germline V gene. Here the CDR3 reads CASSHPDSPTEAFF.

This chain uses TRBV7-9 with TRBJ1-6; TCRdb reports TRBD1, a call that lacks DNA to check it against. There are 14 residues in the CDR3. The germline CDR1 and CDR2 sequences are SEHNR and FQNEAQ (reference sequence). CDR3 protein: CASSRGQEYSPLHF.

The V gene is TRBV4-3, the J gene TRBJ1-1; without DNA, the TCRdb call of TRBD1 cannot be checked. Germline-derived CDR1 and CDR2 are LGHNA and YSLEER. This CDR3 has 15 amino acids. This CDR3 reads CASSQDRIGGTEAFF.

The chain uses TRBV29-1 and TRBJ2-3; TCRdb gives TRBD2 as the D gene, but with no DNA this cannot be confirmed. CDR3 length: 14 amino acids. Germline CDR1 reads SQVTM; CDR2 reads ANQGSEA. CDR3 protein: CSVGTSGSTDTQYF.

V is TRBV20-1 and J is TRBJ2-2; TCRdb names TRBD1, which stays unverified in the absence of DNA. CDR1 DFQATT and CDR2 SNEGSKA come from the germline V gene (reference sequence). The CDR3 contains 14 residues. The CDR3 is CSARDESGTGELFF.

The rearrangement joins TRBV29-1 to TRBJ2-1. Germline loops: CDR1 SQVTM, CDR2 ANQGSEA. CDR3 length: 11 amino acids. The CDR3 loop is CSVEFYNEQFF.

The V gene is TRBV29-1, the J gene TRBJ2-7; with no DNA, the TCRdb D assignment of TRBD2 cannot be verified. Per the germline V gene, CDR1 is SQVTM and CDR2 is ANQGSEA. The CDR3 runs 12 residues. The CDR3 is CSVTPTGYEQYF.

This clonotype counts as medium-sized by frequency. The J gene is TRBJ2-7, the V gene TRBV7-9; no DNA is available, so the TRBD1 call from TCRdb remains unchecked. Germline CDR1 reads SEHNR; CDR2 reads FQNEAQ (reference sequence). This CDR3 spans 15 amino acids. The CDR3 spells CASSRQGLPNDEQYF. Combining the CDR3 with reference TRBV7-9 and TRBJ2-7 gives the whole variable domain DTGVSQNPRHKITKRGQNVTFRCDPISEHNRLYWYRQTLGQGPEFLTYFQNEAQLEKSRLLSDRFSAERPKGSFSTLEIQRTEQGDSAMYLCASSRQGLPNDEQYFGPGTRLTVT.

The V call is TRBV5-4, the J call TRBJ2-5; the TCRdb D gene call, TRBD1, has no DNA to confirm it. The germline gives CDR1 SGHNT, CDR2 YYREEE (reference sequence). CDR3 length: 16 residues. The CDR3 spells CASSPWGLTGPETQYF.

The genes are TRBV14 and TRBJ2-5. Germline V CDR1 and CDR2: SGHDN, FVKESK. The CDR3 consists of 14 residues. The CDR3 is CASSQVLFQETQYF.

V usage is TRBV9 and J usage is TRBJ2-7; absent DNA, TCRdb's TRBD1 call cannot be checked. In germline, CDR1 is SGDLS, CDR2 YYNGEE. This CDR3 is built from 13 residues. The CDR3 loop reads CASSGPPLYEQYF. The full variable domain, in which reference TRBV9 and TRBJ2-7 provide the parts outside the CDR3, is DSGVTQTPKHLITATGQRVTLRCSPRSGDLSVYWYQQSLDQGLQFLIQYYNGEERAKGNILERFSAQQFPDLHSELNLSSLELGDSALYFCASSGPPLYEQYFGPGTRLTVT.

The J gene is TRBJ2-7, the V gene TRBV11-2; absent DNA, TCRdb's TRBD1 call cannot be checked. The CDR3 totals 16 residues. The germline V gene has CDR1 SGHAT and CDR2 FQNNGV. CDR3 region: CASSGTVGQGVGEQYF.

The genes are TRBV11-1 and TRBJ2-3; TCRdb outputs TRBD1, but without DNA this stays unchecked. Germline assignment: CDR1 SGHAT and CDR2 FQDESV (reference sequence). The CDR3 has 15 residues. The CDR3 spells CASSPEWGHTDTQYF. Variable domain in full (rest from reference TRBV11-1 and TRBJ2-3): EAEVAQSPRYKITEKSQAVAFWCDPISGHATLYWYRQILGQGPELLVQFQDESVVDDSQLPKDRFSAERLKGVDSTLKIQPAELGDSAMYLCASSPEWGHTDTQYFGPGTRLTVL.

The CDR3 protein is CSVETGWTNTGELFF. The rearrangement joins TRBV29-1 to TRBJ2-2; the TCRdb D gene call, TRBD1, has no DNA to confirm it. Germline V lookup: CDR1 SQVTM, CDR2 ANQGSEA. The CDR3 is 15 amino acids.

CDR3 in amino acids: CASSQEATLGQYNEKLFF. This chain links TRBV4-2 with TRBJ1-4; lacking DNA, the TRBD1 call made by TCRdb goes unchecked. The germline V gene has CDR1 LGHNA and CDR2 YNFKEQ. This CDR3 is 18 amino acids long.